The rows below give T cell receptor beta chains drawn from one sample of a study of shared clonotypes between healthy human individuals. The repertoire was sequenced with immunoSEQ multiplex PCR; TCRdb's copy has only in-frame clones and lacks some. This table has millions of clones, over 85% appearing once. Specimen: naive CD8+ T cells sorted from blood. The origin of the receptors is a man younger than 35 in good health. The CDR3 runs from the conserved cysteine through the conserved F or W. D genes are given only for firm matches. Only some rows state a clone size, as once, few, many or a class for expanded clones.

D	size	length	V	J	CDR3	DNA
-	-	12	TRBV7-9	TRBJ1-5	CASSIEGQPQHF	TGTGCCAGCAGCATTGAAGGGCAGCCCCAGCATTTT
TRBD1	-	14	TRBV27	TRBJ2-7	CASRWTGGGYEQYF	TGTGCCAGCAGGTGGACAGGGGGTGGCTACGAGCAGTACTTC
TRBD1	-	17	TRBV6-1	TRBJ2-5	CASSEENRDSYWETQYF	TGTGCCAGCAGTGAGGAGAACCGGGACAGCTATTGGGAGACCCAGTACTTC
TRBD2	-	17	TRBV4-3	TRBJ2-5	CASSQDPPSGEGETQYF	TGCGCCAGCAGCCAAGACCCTCCTAGCGGGGAGGGGGAGACCCAGTACTTC
-	-	13	TRBV10-1	TRBJ2-3	CASSLVSTDTQYF	TGCGCCAGTTCCTTGGTTAGCACAGATACGCAGTATTTT
-	-	12	TRBV29-1	TRBJ2-3	CSAGTSTDTQYF	TGCAGTGCCGGGACTTCCACAGATACGCAGTATTTT
-	-	16	TRBV6-5	TRBJ2-1	CASSYSTGSSYNEQFF	TGTGCCAGCAGTTACTCGACTGGAAGCTCCTACAATGAGCAGTTCTTC
-	-	12	TRBV6-5	TRBJ2-5	CASSYGTETQYF	TGTGCCAGCAGTTACGGGACGGAGACCCAGTACTTC
-	-	12	TRBV7-9	TRBJ1-2	CASSLGQYGYTF	TGTGCCAGCAGCTTAGGACAGTATGGCTACACCTTC
-	-	13	TRBV4-1	TRBJ2-1	CASSQVRYNEQFF	TGCGCCAGCAGCCAAGTTCGCTACAATGAGCAGTTCTTC
-	-	16	TRBV25-1	TRBJ1-1	CASSEYGGSLNTEAFF	TGTGCCAGCAGTGAATACGGTGGCAGTCTGAACACTGAAGCTTTCTTT
-	once	14	TRBV4-3	TRBJ2-7	CASSQDIGFYEQYF	TGCGCCAGCAGCCAAGATATAGGGTTTTACGAGCAGTACTTC
TRBD1	-	16	TRBV28	TRBJ2-5	CASSGTGAPRRETQYF	TGTGCCAGCAGTGGGACAGGGGCGCCGCGGAGGGAGACCCAGTACTTC
TRBD2	-	17	TRBV9	TRBJ2-1	CASSGHRASGSYNEQFF	TGTGCCAGCTCAGGCCACCGGGCTAGCGGCTCCTACAATGAGCAGTTCTTC
-	-	14	TRBV19	TRBJ2-7	CASSIVPESYEQYF	TGTGCCAGTAGTATAGTTCCAGAATCCTACGAGCAGTACTTC
-	-	14	TRBV10-1	TRBJ2-7	CASSVGQATYEQYF	TGCGCCAGCAGTGTGGGGCAGGCAACCTACGAGCAGTACTTC
-	-	14	TRBV28	TRBJ1-2	CASSPVSSYYGYTF	TGTGCCAGCAGTCCGGTCTCTTCTTACTATGGCTACACCTTC
-	-	14	TRBV12-5	TRBJ2-3	CASGAGLGTDTQYF	TGTGCTAGTGGGGCGGGACTCGGCACAGATACGCAGTATTTT
-	-	16	TRBV6-5	TRBJ2-7	CASSYSGGPRVYEQYF	TGTGCCAGCAGTTACTCAGGGGGGCCCAGGGTGTACGAGCAGTACTTC
-	-	16	TRBV28	TRBJ1-2	CASSLSPQGPDYGYTF	TGTGCCAGCAGCCTCTCGCCTCAGGGGCCCGACTATGGCTACACCTTC
-	-	13	TRBV11-2	TRBJ2-7	CASSLESDYEQYF	TGTGCCAGCAGCTTAGAGTCAGACTACGAGCAGTACTTC
TRBD2	-	16	TRBV29-1	TRBJ2-7	CSAEGISGRANGEQYF	TGCAGCGCCGAAGGGATTAGCGGGAGGGCCAATGGGGAGCAGTACTTC
-	once	12	TRBV5-4	TRBJ1-2	CASSLRDVPLTF	TGTGCCAGCAGCTTGAGGGACGTCCCCCTCACCTTC
-	-	14	TRBV9	TRBJ2-7	CASSPRLGTYEQYF	TGTGCCAGCAGCCCCCGACTGGGGACCTACGAGCAGTACTTC
-	-	15	TRBV6-1	TRBJ1-1	CASSEAWGVNTEAFF	TGTGCCAGCAGTGAAGCGTGGGGGGTGAACACTGAAGCTTTCTTT
TRBD1	-	16	TRBV27	TRBJ2-5	CASSSLTGESQETQYF	TGTGCCAGCAGTTCCCTGACAGGGGAGTCCCAAGAGACCCAGTACTTC
TRBD2	once	18	TRBV4-1	TRBJ2-3	CASSQGTAGGPSTDTQYF	TGCGCCAGCAGCCAAGGTACGGCGGGAGGGCCCAGCACAGATACGCAGTATTTT
TRBD1	-	12	TRBV7-9	TRBJ2-7	CASSETGGEQYF	TGTGCCAGCAGCGAGACAGGGGGGGAGCAGTACTTC
-	-	14	TRBV6-5	TRBJ2-7	CASSYGDRYYEQYF	TGTGCCAGCAGTTACGGTGACAGATACTACGAGCAGTACTTC
TRBD2	once	13	TRBV9	TRBJ2-5	CASSATGGETQYF	TGTGCCAGCAGCGCCACGGGAGGAGAGACCCAGTACTTC
TRBD2	-	14	TRBV30	TRBJ2-7	CAWSRTSGGYEQYF	TGTGCCTGGAGTAGGACTAGCGGAGGCTACGAGCAGTACTTC
TRBD1	-	15	TRBV27	TRBJ2-7	CASSPGTGVGYEQYF	TGTGCCAGCAGTCCAGGGACAGGGGTGGGCTACGAGCAGTACTTC
-	-	13	TRBV7-9	TRBJ1-2	CASREDMLVDYTF	TGTGCCAGCAGGGAGGACATGCTGGTCGACTACACCTTC
TRBD1	-	13	TRBV6-6	TRBJ2-7	CASSYGTGGEQYF	TGTGCCAGCAGTTACGGGACAGGGGGCGAGCAGTACTTC
TRBD2	once	17	TRBV4-3	TRBJ2-1	CASSLIQGGSGSYEQFF	TGCGCCAGCAGCCTAATTCAAGGCGGTAGCGGGAGCTATGAGCAGTTCTTC
-	-	13	TRBV5-5	TRBJ2-7	CASSLYSSYEQYF	TGTGCCAGCAGTTTGTACAGCTCCTACGAGCAGTACTTC
-	-	15	TRBV10-3	TRBJ2-2	CAITSEGPNTGELFF	TGTGCCATCACTTCGGAGGGGCCGAACACCGGGGAGCTGTTTTTT
-	-	12	TRBV27	TRBJ2-7	CASSLRLGEQYF	TGTGCCAGCAGTTTAAGGTTGGGGGAGCAGTACTTC
-	-	15	TRBV7-9	TRBJ2-3	CASSLTTDTTDTQYF	TGTGCCAGCAGCTTAACAACTGACACCACAGATACGCAGTATTTT
-	-	12	TRBV7-9	TRBJ2-1	CASSEGANEQFF	TGTGCCAGCAGTGAAGGGGCAAATGAGCAGTTCTTC
TRBD2	few	14	TRBV28	TRBJ2-7	CASSSGTSYSEQYF	TGTGCCAGCAGTAGCGGGACTAGCTATAGCGAGCAGTACTTC
-	-	12	TRBV5-6	TRBJ2-7	CASSLLSYEQYF	TGTGCCAGCAGCTTATTAAGCTACGAGCAGTACTTC
-	-	15	TRBV6-1	TRBJ2-5	CASTLGGGPQETQYF	TGTGCCAGCACCCTAGGGGGGGGACCTCAAGAGACCCAGTACTTC
-	-	13	TRBV27	TRBJ2-3	CASARDRTDTQYF	TGTGCCAGCGCTAGGGACCGAACAGATACGCAGTATTTT
-	-	15	TRBV4-3	TRBJ2-5	CASSQFGGPGETQYF	TGCGCCAGCAGCCAATTCGGAGGGCCGGGAGAGACCCAGTACTTC
TRBD2	-	15	TRBV11-3	TRBJ2-1	CASSSAGTSENEQFF	TGTGCCAGCAGCTCGGCGGGGACTAGCGAGAATGAGCAGTTCTTC
-	-	9	TRBV20-1	TRBJ1-2	CSAETVGAF	TGCAGTGCGGAGACAGTGGGCGCCTTC
-	-	12	TRBV28	TRBJ1-1	CASRLQGSEAFF	TGTGCCAGCAGACTCCAGGGTTCTGAAGCTTTCTTT
-	-	14	TRBV7-9	TRBJ1-3	CASSSHGAGNTIYF	TGTGCCAGCAGCTCCCATGGGGCTGGAAACACCATATATTTT
-	-	15	TRBV4-2	TRBJ2-2	CASSQDASAAGELFF	TGTGCCAGCAGCCAAGATGCTTCAGCGGCCGGGGAGCTGTTTTTT
-	-	18	TRBV30	TRBJ1-1	CAWSVPPSDIPWDTEAFF	TGTGCCTGGAGTGTACCCCCCTCAGATATTCCTTGGGACACTGAAGCTTTCTTT
TRBD1	-	11	TRBV10-3	TRBJ2-1	CAVTGGNEQFF	TGTGCCGTAACAGGGGGCAATGAGCAGTTCTTC
TRBD2	-	18	TRBV28	TRBJ2-3	CASKSGTSGSPYTDTQYF	TGTGCCAGCAAATCCGGGACTAGCGGGTCCCCCTACACAGATACGCAGTATTTT
TRBD1	once	16	TRBV7-9	TRBJ2-7	CASSLGGGGTGDEQYF	TGTGCCAGCAGCTTAGGAGGTGGGGGGACAGGGGACGAGCAGTACTTC
-	-	17	TRBV5-4	TRBJ2-5	CASHLRDGGYDQETQYF	TGTGCCAGCCACCTTAGGGACGGAGGATACGACCAAGAGACCCAGTACTTC
-	-	16	TRBV28	TRBJ1-4	CASSLIMSSPGEKLFF	TGTGCCAGCAGTTTAATTATGTCCTCCCCGGGTGAAAAACTGTTTTTT
-	-	14	TRBV28	TRBJ1-2	CASSLEGSGYGYTF	TGTGCCAGCAGTCTCGAGGGGAGTGGGTATGGCTACACCTTC
TRBD2	once	15	TRBV29-1	TRBJ2-1	CSVEDRPSGSNEQFF	TGCAGCGTTGAAGATAGGCCTAGCGGGAGTAATGAGCAGTTCTTC
-	once	14	TRBV14	TRBJ2-1	CASSQTSSYNEQFF	TGTGCCAGCAGCCAAACTAGCTCCTACAATGAGCAGTTCTTC
-	-	16	TRBV11-2	TRBJ2-3	CASSTRDGPSPDTQYF	TGTGCCAGCAGCACTCGGGACGGCCCGAGCCCAGATACGCAGTATTTT